The next 32 T cell receptor beta chains were all read from a single sample in a study of T cell responses to AZD1222 COVID-19 vaccine. Profiled with immunoSEQ multiplex PCR; TCRdb holds only in-frame clones, not every one. In the table there are some 150,000 clones, approximately 89% of which are singletons. Sequences were derived from peripheral blood, sampled on day 0 of AZD1222 vaccination. The receptors originated from an adult in good health.

This clone was seen a single time. The chain employs TRBV6-1 and TRBJ1-5; D ambiguous. Germline CDR1 and CDR2: MNHNS and SASEGT. This CDR3 is 14 amino acids long. V dropped 0 bases and J dropped 1 base, with 4 bases sitting between them. The CDR3 protein is CASSEAGSNQPQHF. Here the CDR3 DNA reads TGTGCCAGCAGTGAAGCCGGAAGCAATCAGCCCCAGCATTTT.

The chain joins TRBV5-1 to TRBJ2-2, with D unresolved. V lost 0 bases and J 4 bases, leaving 10 bases between the germline ends. This CDR3 region has 15 residues. Per the germline V gene, CDR1 is SGHRS and CDR2 is YFSETQ. The CDR3 reads CASSLALPGTGELFF. CDR3 DNA sequence: TGCGCCAGCAGCTTGGCCCTTCCGGGCACCGGGGAGCTGTTTTTT. The entire variable domain, with the rest obtained from reference TRBV5-1 and TRBJ2-2, is as follows: KAGVTQTPRYLIKTRGQQVTLSCSPISGHRSVSWYQQTPGQGLQFLFEYFSETQRNKGNFPGRFSGRQFSNSRSEMNVSTLELGDSALYLCASSLALPGTGELFFGEGSRLTVL.

The DNA of the CDR3 is TGTGCTAGTGGGGCGATGAACACTGAAGCTTTCTTT. It encodes CASGAMNTEAFF. This sequence joins TRBV12-5 and TRBJ1-1; D not resolved. This CDR3 spans 12 amino acids. Per the germline V gene, CDR1 is LGHNT and CDR2 is FRNRAP. Trimming removed 6 bases from V and 0 bases from J, with 5 bases in between. The variable domain in full, completed from reference TRBV12-5 and TRBJ1-1, reads DARVTQTPRHKVTEMGQEVTMRCQPILGHNTVFWYRQTMMQGLELLAYFRNRAPLDDSGMPKDRFSAEMPDATLATLKIQPSEPRDSAVYFCASGAMNTEAFFGQGTRLTVV.

CDR3 amino acids: CASSLEQIYEQYF. CDR3 coding DNA: TGTGCCAGCAGCTTAGAGCAGATCTACGAGCAGTACTTC. The chain employs TRBV11-2 and TRBJ2-7, with D uncertain. CDR1 and CDR2 from the germline V gene are SGHAT and FQNNGV. The V and J ends lost 0 bases and 3 bases respectively, with 6 bases between them. This CDR3 is 13 amino acids long. The full variable domain, with the rest looked up from reference TRBV11-2 and TRBJ2-7, is EAGVAQSPRYKIIEKRQSVAFWCNPISGHATLYWYQQILGQGPKLLIQFQNNGVVDDSQLPKDRFSAERLKGVDSTLKIQPAKLEDSAVYLCASSLEQIYEQYFGPGTRLTVT.

The chain uses TRBV7-2 and TRBJ2-5, with a weak D call TRBD2 (5 bases). The V end was cut by 2 bases, the J end by 9 bases, with 16 bases between. The CDR3 spans 14 residues. Germline lookup yields CDR1 SGHTA and CDR2 FQGNSA. CDR3 protein: CASSLHGASPAQYF. CDR3 nucleotide sequence: TGTGCCAGCAGCTTACATGGCGCTAGCCCGGCCCAGTACTTC.

There are a few counts of this clone. V usage is TRBV5-1 and J usage is TRBJ1-2; 10 bases match TRBD1. CDR3 length equals 18 residues. V lost 0 bases to trimming and J lost 8 bases; unmatched junction nucleotides: 16. Germline V gene data show CDR1 as SGHRS and CDR2 as YFSETQ. The CDR3 region is CASSLAPRDRGKEGGYTF. The CDR3 DNA reads as TGCGCCAGCAGCTTGGCCCCAAGGGACAGGGGAAAAGAAGGAGGCTACACCTTC.

The chain uses TRBV6-2 or TRBV6-3 and TRBJ1-5; D may be TRBD1 (5 bases). This CDR3 comprises 17 residues. The ends were cut back, 6 bases at V and 2 bases at J, with 20 bases in the middle. Germline CDR1 reads MNHEY; CDR2 reads SVGEGT. CDR3 loop: CASSPHEWGTGNQPQHF. DNA of the CDR3: TGTGCCAGCAGCCCACATGAGTGGGGCACAGGCAATCAGCCCCAGCATTTT.

The chain employs TRBV28 and TRBJ2-4; 7 bases are shared with TRBD1. The CDR3 runs to 17 residues. The germline gives CDR1 MDHEN, CDR2 SYDVKM. V dropped 2 bases and J dropped 0; count of bases not matched to a gene: 7. The CDR3 coding sequence is TGTGCCAGCAGTTTAGGAACAGGGGACCTAGCCAAAAACATTCAGTACTTC. Translation gives CASSLGTGDLAKNIQYF. The full variable domain, completed using reference TRBV28 and TRBJ2-4, is DVKVTQSSRYLVKRTGEKVFLECVQDMDHENMFWYRQDPGLGLRLIYFSYDVKMKEKGDIPEGYSVSREKKERFSLILESASTNQTSMYLCASSLGTGDLAKNIQYFGAGTRLSVL.

This rearrangement joins TRBV6-5 to TRBJ1-1, with a tentative D call TRBD1 (5 bases). Looked up from germline, CDR1 is MNHEY and CDR2 is SVGAGI. With 6 bases removed from V and 1 base from J, the gap between germline ends came to 9 bases. The CDR3 runs to 13 residues. As DNA, the CDR3 is TGTGCCAGCAGCTACCAGGGGAACACTGAAGCTTTCTTT. Translated, it gives CASSYQGNTEAFF.

This chain links TRBV5-1 with TRBJ2-1, with 7 bases matching TRBD1. V lost 0 bases to trimming and J lost 5 bases; unmatched junction nucleotides: 5. This CDR3 is 15 amino acids long. Germline CDR1 reads SGHRS; CDR2 reads YFSETQ. The CDR3 sequence: CASSLGGTVNNEQFF. Written as DNA, the CDR3 is TGCGCCAGCAGCTTGGGAGGGACAGTGAACAATGAGCAGTTCTTC.

This chain uses TRBV27 with TRBJ1-2; TRBD1 aligns across 7 bases. Losses at the gene ends were 0 bases for V and 5 bases for J; bases not matched to a gene: 6. The CDR3 extends over 15 amino acids. The germline V gene encodes CDR1 MNHEY and CDR2 SMNVEV (reference sequence). CDR3 loop: CASSLSAGGGYGYTF. The CDR3 bases are TGTGCCAGCAGTTTATCGGCAGGGGGTGGGTATGGCTACACCTTC.

This chain joins TRBV29-1 and TRBJ1-1, with a tentative D call TRBD1 (5 bases). The CDR3 runs 14 residues. From germline, CDR1 is SQVTM and CDR2 ANQGSEA. The V and J ends lost 5 bases and 2 bases respectively, with 15 bases between them. The CDR3 bases are TGCAGCGTTCTTCCCCAGGGACGAAACACTGAAGCTTTCTTT. This codes for CSVLPQGRNTEAFF.

The chain combines TRBV27 with TRBJ1-2; D unresolved. V lost 8 bases and J 1 base, leaving 17 bases between the germline ends. The germline gives CDR1 MNHEY, CDR2 SMNVEV (reference sequence). The CDR3 sequence is 15 residues long. CDR3 amino acids: CASGPWGQNNYGYTF. CDR3 DNA: TGTGCCAGCGGACCGTGGGGTCAGAATAACTATGGCTACACCTTC.

The rearrangement joins TRBV30 to TRBJ2-2, with 14 bases aligning to TRBD2. In germline, CDR1 is GTSNPN, CDR2 SVGIG (reference sequence). V lost 4 bases and J lost 6; bases outside the gene matches: 10. This CDR3 contains 17 residues. The CDR3 is CAWTPGTSGSIPGELFF. Here the CDR3 DNA reads TGTGCCTGGACCCCCGGGACTAGCGGGAGTATTCCCGGGGAGCTGTTTTTT.

This clone was seen a handful of times. V and J are TRBV19 and TRBJ1-3; 7 positions agree with TRBD1. Germline trimming cut 5 bases from V and 0 bases from J; bases unmatched to any gene: 7. This CDR3 has 16 amino acids. Germline V gene lookup returns CDR1 LNHDA and CDR2 SQIVND (reference sequence). CDR3 sequence reads: CASSLRDSFSGNTIYF. The DNA of the CDR3 is TGTGCCAGTAGTCTCCGGGACAGCTTCTCTGGAAACACCATATATTTT.

Points on this clone: One end of the junction fails to match germline, which may point to a read error. This rearrangement joins TRBV30 to TRBJ1-1; D uncertain. Germline V lookup: CDR1 GTSNPN, CDR2 SVGIG (reference sequence). The CDR3 consists of 14 residues. CDR3 nucleotide sequence: TGTGCCTGGAGTACCCCGCATAGGAACGCTGAAGCTTTCTTT. Its protein product is CAWSTPHRNAEAFF.

The chain uses TRBV2 and TRBJ2-3, with D maybe TRBD2 (6 bases). The CDR3 has 13 amino acids. V shed 5 bases and J shed 2 bases, with 8 bases lying between them. CDR1 is SNHLY, CDR2 FYNNEI, per germline. The CDR3 loop is CASSSDYTDTQYF. The CDR3 nucleotides are TGTGCCAGCAGTTCGGACTACACAGATACGCAGTATTTT.

This clone occurred a few times. The chain combines TRBV11-3 with TRBJ1-6; 7 bases map to TRBD1. The germline V gene has CDR1 SGHNT and CDR2 YENEEA. J was trimmed by 3 bases and V by 5 bases; bases with no gene match: 1. The CDR3 spans 14 residues. CDR3 protein: CASSRTGYNSPLHF. The CDR3 DNA reads as TGTGCCAGCAGCCGGACAGGCTATAATTCACCCCTCCACTTT.

This clone was observed once. The chain has TRBV5-1 and TRBJ2-2; D call uncertain. CDR3 length: 13 amino acids. Germline-derived CDR1 and CDR2 are SGHRS and YFSETQ. With 4 bases removed from V and 6 bases from J, the gap between germline ends came to 10 bases. The CDR3, as DNA: TGCGCCAGCAGCCCTTCCGGGCCCGGGGAGCTGTTTTTT. Translation gives CASSPSGPGELFF. Combining the CDR3 with reference TRBV5-1 and TRBJ2-2 gives the whole variable domain KAGVTQTPRYLIKTRGQQVTLSCSPISGHRSVSWYQQTPGQGLQFLFEYFSETQRNKGNFPGRFSGRQFSNSRSEMNVSTLELGDSALYLCASSPSGPGELFFGEGSRLTVL.

This chain connects TRBV23-1 to TRBJ1-4, with 7 bases aligning to TRBD1. TRBV23-1 is an open reading frame, and its role is uncertain. J gave up 0 bases and V 7 bases, and 8 bases lay outside the gene matches. This CDR3 comprises 16 residues. The CDR3, as DNA: TGCGCCAGCACCCAGGGGGGAGAGCCAACTAATGAAAAACTGTTTTTT. Residues: CASTQGGEPTNEKLFF.

This clone showed up just once. The chain joins TRBV19 to TRBJ1-2; 7 positions match TRBD1. This CDR3 is 13 amino acids long. Germline loops: CDR1 LNHDA, CDR2 SQIVND (reference sequence). Trimming took 10 bases from V and 1 from J; bases not matched to a gene: 6. CDR3 sequence (DNA): TGTGCCACCCAACAGGGGCTTAACTATGGCTACACCTTC. It is translated as CATQQGLNYGYTF.

The V gene is TRBV7-6, the J gene TRBJ2-5; weak D call: TRBD2 (5 bases). Germline assignment: CDR1 SGHVS and CDR2 FNYEAQ. The CDR3 is made up of 16 amino acids. Trimming left V 3 bases short and J 3 bases short, with 17 bases between. The CDR3, as DNA: TGTGCCAGCAGCTTCCCCCCCCGGGGTGGGGAAGAGACCCAGTACTTC. Residues: CASSFPPRGGEETQYF.

The chain joins TRBV6-2 or TRBV6-3 to TRBJ1-5; TRBD1 matches 10 bases. Looked up from germline, CDR1 is MNHEY and CDR2 is SVGEGT. The length of the CDR3 is 15 residues. The junction had 3 bases not matched to a gene; V was cut back by 4 bases and J by 3 bases. The CDR3 region is CASSWTGGYNQPQHF. The CDR3 bases are TGTGCCAGCAGTTGGACAGGGGGGTACAATCAGCCCCAGCATTTT.

The J gene is TRBJ1-2, the V gene TRBV19, with D hard to call. Germline CDR1 is LNHDA and CDR2 is SQIVND (reference sequence). Trimming pared 3 bases from V and 4 bases from J, leaving 15 bases between. The CDR3 covers 15 residues. The CDR3 region is CASSIPGGLSYGYTF. The CDR3 bases are TGTGCCAGTAGTATCCCCGGAGGGCTCAGCTATGGCTACACCTTC.

This sequence joins TRBV11-3 and TRBJ2-7; D is perhaps TRBD1 (6 bases). CDR3 length: 15 amino acids. V was shortened by 6 bases and J by 0 bases, with 15 bases between the two germline ends. The germline CDR1 and CDR2 sequences are SGHNT and YENEEA. The CDR3 nucleotides are TGTGCCAGCAGATCCGGACAGACGAGCTCCTACGAGCAGTACTTC. This codes for CASRSGQTSSYEQYF. The complete variable domain, with remaining parts taken from reference TRBV11-3 and TRBJ2-7, reads EAGVVQSPRYKIIEKKQPVAFWCNPISGHNTLYWYLQNLGQGPELLIRYENEEAVDDSQLPKDRFSAERLKGVDSTLKIQPAELGDSAVYLCASRSGQTSSYEQYFGPGTRLTVT.

This chain links TRBV27 with TRBJ2-7; D is perhaps TRBD1 (5 bases). Germline assignment: CDR1 MNHEY and CDR2 SMNVEV (reference sequence). This CDR3 spans 14 amino acids. The V and J ends lost 2 bases and 3 bases respectively, with 11 bases between them. CDR3 sequence (DNA): TGTGCCAGCAGTTTACTCCCGCAGGGCTACGAGCAGTACTTC. Translating it yields CASSLLPQGYEQYF.

The chain uses TRBV5-1 and TRBJ2-5; D might be TRBD1 (6 bases). CDR1 is SGHRS and CDR2 is YFSETQ in the germline V gene. This CDR3 is 14 amino acids long. The V gene lost 1 base and the J gene lost 4 bases, with 11 bases spanning the gap. DNA of the CDR3: TGCGCCAGCAGCTTGAGGGGGTTAGGAGAGACCCAGTACTTC. Translating it yields CASSLRGLGETQYF.

This chain joins TRBV12-3 or TRBV12-4 and TRBJ1-2; D gene uncertain. V was pared by 5 bases and J by 7 bases, with 11 bases between. The CDR3 extends over 12 amino acids. In DNA form, the CDR3 reads TGTGCCAGCAGTCGTGGGCCGGGTGGCTACACCTTC. It translates to CASSRGPGGYTF.

A note on this clone: The same CDR3 is also encoded by other DNA sequences in this sample. The rearrangement links TRBV5-1 to TRBJ1-2; 11 nucleotides match TRBD1. The germline V gene has CDR1 SGHRS and CDR2 YFSETQ. This CDR3 is 14 amino acids long. V was clipped by 8 bases and J by 3 bases; unmatched bases: 6. DNA of the CDR3: TGCGCCAGTTCCTTGGGACAGGGGGACTATGGCTACACCTTC. It is translated as CASSLGQGDYGYTF.

Concerning this clone itself: An end of the junction does not agree with germline; a read error may underlie this. J is TRBJ1-5 and V is TRBV4-3, with D possibly matching TRBD1 (5 bases). This CDR3 comprises 15 residues. Germline CDR1 and CDR2: LGHNA and YSLEER. CDR3 coding DNA: TGCGCCAGCCGCCAAGTGATCGGGGGAGATCAGCCCCAGCATTTT. It specifies CASRQVIGGDQPQHF.

Comment on this clone: Because the CDR3's place on the DNA is in doubt, the DNA is left out and the CDR3 is given as listed by TCRdb. The chain recombines TRBV19 with TRBJ2-5. The germline V gene has CDR1 LNHDA and CDR2 SQIVND (reference sequence). The CDR3 is made up of 14 amino acids, end residues included. CDR3 region: CASSISVLRETQYF.

The chain combines TRBV3-1 (or the pseudogene TRBV3-2) with TRBJ1-2; 8 bases match TRBD1. This CDR3 contains 13 residues. Looked up from germline, CDR1 is LGHDT and CDR2 is YNNKEL (reference sequence). The J segment lost 4 bases and the V segment lost 2 bases, leaving 0 bases of the junction unmatched. CDR3 bases: TGTGCCAGCAGCCAACAGGGGGCCTATGGCTACACCTTC. Encoded protein: CASSQQGAYGYTF.